This T cell receptor (beta chain) was identified during a study of blood T cell repertoires in COVID-19. Study as a whole: T cells, B-cell-depleted T cells, or PBMCs provided the cDNA or gDNA that served as material.

Cohort 3 donors were reported recovered after two negative PCRs, clearance, or symptom resolution. The method was immunoSEQ multiplex PCR; TCRdb's version includes in-frame clones alone and lacks a portion of them. This sample has approximately 300,000 clones; more than 75% occur once, and the top ten carry roughly 5%. Germline values: CDR1 MNHEY, CDR2 SVGEGT. V was pared by 5 bases and J by 7 bases, with 14 bases between. The CDR3 length is 13 residues. The receptor's source is a woman aged 30 to 39 who had recovered from COVID-19. The chain employs TRBV6-2 or TRBV6-3 and TRBJ1-1; possible D gene TRBD1, 6 bases. The material sequenced was PBMCs or T cells enriched from blood (not recorded which). DNA for the CDR3: TGTGCCAGCAGTCCGACCGACAGGTTTGAAGCTTTCTTT. Protein product: CASSPTDRFEAFF.